The present entry profiles one TCR beta chain with its context. The V segment lost 5 bases and the J segment 3 bases; nucleotides outside the gene matches: 5. Germline CDR1 is SGHTA and CDR2 is FQGNSA. This CDR3 has 14 amino acids. This sample stems from a study of blood T cell repertoires in COVID-19. Study as a whole: From the United States, Italy and Spain came samples of acute and convalescent COVID-19. T cells, B-cell-depleted T cells, or PBMCs provided the cDNA or gDNA that served as material.

Per the authors' pipeline: Amplification of reference gene primers provided the estimated nucleated cell counts. Assay used: immunoSEQ multiplex PCR; TCRdb lists only in-frame clones, some missing. The V and J calls and the clone size are those of that table, but D and trimming were determined from the DNA. The sample shows 180,000 or so clones, over 75% of them seen only once. The specimen was peripheral blood. This receptor was identified in a human donor with active or convalescent COVID-19. The donor label of this sample is uncertain. The chain employs TRBV7-2 and TRBJ2-7, with 9 nucleotides matching TRBD2. CDR3 bases: TGTGCCAGCAGCCCCCTAGCGGGGAACTACGAGCAGTACTTC. It encodes CASSPLAGNYEQYF.